This T cell receptor beta chain appears in the sequencing data of a study of shared T cell receptors in the human thymus. Measured with immunoSEQ multiplex PCR; TCRdb has only the in-frame clones, and not every one. The repertoire holds about 380,000 clones, with over 90% as singletons. J gave up 0 bases and V 3 bases, and 5 bases lay outside the gene matches. The germline V gene has CDR1 SGHTA and CDR2 FQGTGA. The CDR3 consists of 16 residues. The J gene is TRBJ2-3, the V gene TRBV7-3; 8 bases are shared with TRBD1. The sequenced sample consisted of thymocytes. The receptor was isolated from a human donor. The CDR3 sequence: CASSFRGPSSTDTQYF. Written as DNA, the CDR3 is TGTGCCAGCAGCTTCAGGGGGCCCTCTAGCACAGATACGCAGTATTTT.